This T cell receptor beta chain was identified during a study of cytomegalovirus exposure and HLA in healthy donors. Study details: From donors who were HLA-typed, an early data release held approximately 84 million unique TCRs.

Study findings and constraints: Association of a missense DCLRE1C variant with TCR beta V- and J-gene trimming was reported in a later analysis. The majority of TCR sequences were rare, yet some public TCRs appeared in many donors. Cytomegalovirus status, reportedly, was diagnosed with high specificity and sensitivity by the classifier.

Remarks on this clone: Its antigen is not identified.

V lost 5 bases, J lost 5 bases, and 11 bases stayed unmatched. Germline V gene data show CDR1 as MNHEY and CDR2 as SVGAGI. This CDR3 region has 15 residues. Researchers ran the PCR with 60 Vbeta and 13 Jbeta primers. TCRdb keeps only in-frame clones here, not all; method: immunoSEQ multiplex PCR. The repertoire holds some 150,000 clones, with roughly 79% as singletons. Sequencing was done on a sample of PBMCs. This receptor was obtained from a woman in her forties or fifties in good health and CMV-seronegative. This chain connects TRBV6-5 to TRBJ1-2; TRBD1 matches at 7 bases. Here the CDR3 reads CASSTTQGGSYGYTF. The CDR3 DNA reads TGTGCCAGCAGTACTACTCAGGGGGGCTCTTATGGCTACACCTTC.